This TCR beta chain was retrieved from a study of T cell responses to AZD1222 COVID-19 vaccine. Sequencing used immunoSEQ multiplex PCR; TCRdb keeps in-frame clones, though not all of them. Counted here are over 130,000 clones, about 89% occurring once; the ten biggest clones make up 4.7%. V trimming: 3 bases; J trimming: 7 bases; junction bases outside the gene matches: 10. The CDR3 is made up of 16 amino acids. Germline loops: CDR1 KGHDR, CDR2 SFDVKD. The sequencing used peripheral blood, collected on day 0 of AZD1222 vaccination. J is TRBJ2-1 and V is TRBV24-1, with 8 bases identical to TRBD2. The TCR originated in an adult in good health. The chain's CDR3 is CATSDPSGGSGNEQFF. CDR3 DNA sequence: TGTGCCACCAGTGATCCAAGCGGGGGTTCTGGAAATGAGCAGTTCTTC.